A selection of T cell receptor beta chains follows, all from one sample in a study of blood T cell repertoires in COVID-19. This table comes from immunoSEQ multiplex PCR, and its TCRdb copy is limited to in-frame clones, with some not included. The sample records 50,000 or so clones, roughly 84% being singletons. Input material: peripheral blood. These receptors originate from a man aged 50 or older with active COVID-19. Both conserved end residues are part of each CDR3. A D gene is named only where the DNA matches it firmly. Clone size is given for some rows only: seen once, a few or many times, or a class if the clone is expanded.

TRBV5-1	13	-	-	TRBJ1-1	TGCGCCAGCAGTTCAGGGCAGGTCACTGAAGCTTTCTTT	CASSSGQVTEAFF
TRBV11-2	13	-	-	TRBJ1-3	TGTGCCAGCAGCTTCGCCCGTACTCTGCCCATATATTTT	CASSFARTLPIYF
TRBV5-1	13	-	-	TRBJ1-6	TGCGCCAGCAGCTTTAACAGAGATTCACCCCTCCACTTT	CASSFNRDSPLHF
TRBV6-5	14	-	few	TRBJ1-4	TGTGCCAGCAGTTCCTCTTACAGGAATGAAAAACTGTTTTTT	CASSSSYRNEKLFF
TRBV6-5	15	TRBD1	-	TRBJ1-6	TGTGCCAGCAGATACACCGGGACAGGGGGGGATCCCCTCCACTTT	CASRYTGTGGDPLHF
TRBV27	14	TRBD2	-	TRBJ2-5	TGTGCCAGCAGCGAACTAGCGGGATGGGAGACCCAGTACTTC	CASSELAGWETQYF
TRBV3-1/TRBV3-2	15	TRBD2	-	TRBJ2-1	TGTGCCAGCAGCCACAAGACTAGCGCGAACAATGAGCAGTTCTTC	CASSHKTSANNEQFF
TRBV5-1	14	-	-	TRBJ2-7	TGCGCCAGCAGCCGATTGGGGAGCTCCTACGAGCAGTACTTC	CASSRLGSSYEQYF
TRBV3-1/TRBV3-2	18	TRBD2	-	TRBJ2-1	TGTGCCAGCAGCCAAGGTCTGGGGGTACTAGCGGGAGACAATGAGCAGTTCTTC	CASSQGLGVLAGDNEQFF
TRBV18	14	TRBD2	-	TRBJ2-7	TGTGCCAGCTCACCAGCCCTAGCGGGATACGAGCAGTACTTC	CASSPALAGYEQYF
TRBV5-6	17	TRBD1	-	TRBJ1-1	TGTGCCAGCAGCCCGGGGTTTGGTGGGGACAGGGACCCTGAAGCTTTCTTT	CASSPGFGGDRDPEAFF
TRBV11-2	17	TRBD2	-	TRBJ2-1	TGTGCCAGCAGCTTAGGGGCTAGCGGGGGTTCCTACAATGAGCAGTTCTTC	CASSLGASGGSYNEQFF
TRBV27	15	-	-	TRBJ2-3	TGTGCCAGCAGCCCATTGGGGGGACCGACAGATACGCAGTATTTT	CASSPLGGPTDTQYF
TRBV5-4	14	TRBD1	-	TRBJ2-2	TGTGCCAGCAGCGGACAGGGGTACGACGGGGAGCTGTTTTTT	CASSGQGYDGELFF
TRBV2	15	TRBD1	-	TRBJ1-2	TGTGCCAGCAGTCCAGGACAGGCGGATAATTATGGCTACACCTTC	CASSPGQADNYGYTF
TRBV29-1	12	-	once	TRBJ2-5	TGCAGCGTTGCGTCTCAGGGAGAGACCCAGTACTTC	CSVASQGETQYF
TRBV5-4	17	-	-	TRBJ2-2	TGTGCCAGCAGCTTGGAATGGGCTAGCAGACCTACCGGGGAGCTGTTTTTT	CASSLEWASRPTGELFF
TRBV24-1	13	-	-	TRBJ1-5	TGTGCCACCAGTGATTCAAGCAATCAGCCCCAGCATTTT	CATSDSSNQPQHF
TRBV30	15	TRBD2	-	TRBJ2-2	TGTGCCTGGAGATTGAGCCTAGCGGGAGCCGGGGAGCTGTTTTTT	CAWRLSLAGAGELFF
TRBV12-5	15	-	-	TRBJ2-5	TGTGCTAGTGGTTTGCTCGACTCTCCCTTAGAGACCCAGTACTTC	CASGLLDSPLETQYF
TRBV2	15	TRBD1	few	TRBJ2-1	TGTGCCAGCAGGGGGACAGGAGGGTCCTACAATGAGCAGTTCTTC	CASRGTGGSYNEQFF
TRBV5-4	15	-	-	TRBJ2-1	TGTGCCAGCAGCTTAAGAAACCCAACAGAAGATGAGCAGTTCTTC	CASSLRNPTEDEQFF
TRBV7-9	14	-	-	TRBJ2-1	TGTGCCAGCAGCAGTGATACTTTCTACAATGAGCAGTTCTTC	CASSSDTFYNEQFF
TRBV29-1	11	-	-	TRBJ2-7	TGCAGCGTTGAGGGCAGGGACGAGCAGTACTTC	CSVEGRDEQYF
TRBV2	20	TRBD2	-	TRBJ2-3	TGTGCCAGCAGTGAATCTTTTTTGACTAGCGGGGGGACTAGCACAGATACGCAGTATTTT	CASSESFLTSGGTSTDTQYF
TRBV6-1	13	-	-	TRBJ1-2	TGTGCCAGCAGCCGCGGACAGCTATATGGCTACACCTTC	CASSRGQLYGYTF
TRBV29-1	15	TRBD2	-	TRBJ2-7	TGCAGCGTTGAAGCTGGGACTAGCGGAACCTACGAGCAGTACTTC	CSVEAGTSGTYEQYF
TRBV28	14	-	-	TRBJ1-6	TGTGCCAGCAGTTTAGAAGGAGTTAATTCACCCCTCCACTTT	CASSLEGVNSPLHF
TRBV10-3	16	TRBD1	-	TRBJ1-1	TGTGCCATCAGTCCCAACAGGGGGGGTTGGGGAACTGAAGCTTTCTTT	CAISPNRGGWGTEAFF
TRBV5-3	14	-	-	TRBJ1-1	TGTGCCAGAAGCGGCGGGGGCCAATTCACTGAAGCTTTCTTT	CARSGGGQFTEAFF
TRBV18	19	TRBD2	-	TRBJ2-3	TGTGCCAGCTCACCAACCCGCTTATCGCTAGCGGGGTCCACAGATACGCAGTATTTT	CASSPTRLSLAGSTDTQYF
TRBV4-1	14	-	-	TRBJ2-3	TGCGCCAGCAGCCAAGCCGCGGTAAGCGATACGCAGTATTTT	CASSQAAVSDTQYF
TRBV28	13	TRBD2	-	TRBJ2-1	TGTGCCACTTTTATAGCGGGAGGGGGGGAGCAGTTCTTC	CATFIAGGGEQFF
TRBV10-1	18	TRBD1	once	TRBJ1-1	TGCGCCAGCACCCAGAAGGGGACAGGTGAGAGAATGAACACTGAAGCTTTCTTT	CASTQKGTGERMNTEAFF
TRBV5-1	15	-	-	TRBJ2-5	TGCGCCAGCAGCTTACAGACAGGATTTCAAGAGACCCAGTACTTC	CASSLQTGFQETQYF
TRBV18	14	TRBD1	-	TRBJ1-6	TGTGCCAGCTCACCCGGACAGGGTAATTCACCCCTCCACTTT	CASSPGQGNSPLHF
TRBV6-4	13	-	-	TRBJ1-2	TGTGCCAGCAGTGAAGGCAGGGGTGATGGCTACACCTTC	CASSEGRGDGYTF
TRBV15	14	-	-	TRBJ2-7	TGTGCCACCAGCGTGGAGACAGGTCCCTACGAGCAGTACTTC	CATSVETGPYEQYF
TRBV18	14	-	-	TRBJ2-3	TGTGCCAGCTCACCATCGGGGAGCACAGATACGCAGTATTTT	CASSPSGSTDTQYF
TRBV6-5	12	-	-	TRBJ2-5	TGTGCCAGTAGCAGGTCGGGGGAGACCCAGTACTTC	CASSRSGETQYF
TRBV27	14	-	-	TRBJ2-2	TGTGCCAGCAGTATACAGGGACCGCGGGGGGAGCTGTTTTTT	CASSIQGPRGELFF
TRBV5-1	14	TRBD2	few	TRBJ2-5	TGCGCCAGCAGCTTGGCGGGGGGGCAAGAGACCCAGTACTTC	CASSLAGGQETQYF
TRBV30	12	TRBD1	-	TRBJ1-3	TGTGCCTGGAGTATCGAGGGGACAGTGTTATATTTT	CAWSIEGTVLYF
TRBV29-1	12	TRBD1	-	TRBJ2-1	TGCAGCGTCGCTGGACAGGGGGGTGAGCAGTTCTTC	CSVAGQGGEQFF
TRBV3-1/TRBV3-2	14	-	-	TRBJ1-1	TGTGCCAGCAGCCTCCAGGCAGCCAACACTGAAGCTTTCTTT	CASSLQAANTEAFF
TRBV7-2	15	TRBD1	once	TRBJ2-5	TGTGCCAGCAGCTTAGGAGGGGGCCTCCAAGAGACCCAGTACTTC	CASSLGGGLQETQYF
TRBV5-1	14	-	-	TRBJ1-5	TGCGCCAGCAGCTTGGGTGGGGGCGGTCAGCCCCAGCATTTT	CASSLGGGGQPQHF
TRBV7-2	19	TRBD2	once	TRBJ2-1	TGTGCCAGCAGCTTAATCGGGCTAGCGGGGGGTGGGTCCGACAATGAGCAGTTCTTC	CASSLIGLAGGGSDNEQFF
TRBV2	13	-	-	TRBJ1-2	TGTGCCAGCAGTGAAAAGGGGGACTATGGCTACACCTTC	CASSEKGDYGYTF
TRBV19	15	-	-	TRBJ1-6	TGTGCCAGTAGTATGACAGCCTATCATAATTCACCCCTCCACTTT	CASSMTAYHNSPLHF
TRBV11-2	16	-	-	TRBJ1-1	TGTGCCAGCAGCCCCCCCGGGAGCAGGGCGACCCTTGAAGCTTTCTTT	CASSPPGSRATLEAFF